This T cell receptor (beta chain) was documented in a study of T-cell reconstitution after alpha-beta-depleted transplantation in children. V was pared by 6 bases and J by 6 bases, with 6 bases of the junction left unmatched. CDR3 length: 13 residues. Looked up from germline, CDR1 is SGHTA and CDR2 is FQGNSA. Study-level results: Recipient T cells and thymic progenitors that survived gave rise to the high TCRbeta diversity observed at day 60 in some patients. Diversity and T-cell counts at one year after transplant derived mostly from new T cells. Reportedly, alpha-beta T cells present about two months post-transplant originated from several hundred expanded clones of graft origin.

This clonotype was seen only a few times. Its antigen remains unknown. Unique molecular identifiers were built into the TCRbeta library. Via MiXCR, TCRdb re-called the PCR reads, giving one row per CDR3 protein. The table lists about 590,000 distinct CDR3 sequences, under 15% of them singletons. Source: PBMCs, mostly from graft donor cells, taken 360 days after TCRalphabeta/CD19-depleted stem cell transplant. The sequence came from a male patient younger than 18 who had a stem cell transplant for acute myeloid leukemia, so the T cells may come from the graft donor. This chain uses TRBV7-2 with TRBJ2-5; 8 bases fit TRBD2. This CDR3 reads CASSVGLGKTQYF. The CDR3 nucleotides are TGTGCCAGCAGTGTGGGACTAGGCAAGACCCAGTACTTC.